This T cell receptor (beta chain) was sequenced in a study of beta chain features in type 1 diabetes (dated by TCRdb to the late 2010s). As for the study more broadly: Patients and healthy donors did not differ in mean age, gender distribution, total cell number or subset yield. A total of about 110 million sorted cells were examined across all samples, and the number of cells per subset was strongly correlated with RNA yield. Regulatory and stem cell-like memory subsets were obtained from only 8 patients and roughly eight healthy donors, while naive and central memory subsets were obtained from all 30 or so donors. In the study, TCRB repertoires of sorted circulating CD4+ T cell subsets from recently diagnosed type 1 diabetes patients were compared with those of matched healthy donors.

About this clone: The antigen it binds to is not known. Per-base qualities were not stored, and no clone one base away is much larger.

What the authors observed across the whole study: The naive, central memory and regulatory TCRB repertoires appeared to resemble one another more closely among patients than among healthy donors. Because cDNA rather than genomic DNA was sequenced, highly expressing activated cells could have been over-represented, although no difference in activation and CD3 levels was found between groups. PCR may preferentially amplify shorter templates, but because patient and control samples were amplified and corrected together, any resulting skew would affect both groups equally. At VDJ recombination sites, type 1 diabetes patients had fewer insertions and more deleted nucleotides, which implies abnormalities in thymic rearrangement. Type 1 diabetes patients showed a moderate but significant shortening of TCRB CDR3 length in all four CD4+ subsets. Only small numbers of individuals were included in the HLA sub-analyses, which left unresolved whether HLA type had any influence on TCRB rearrangement.

Including cysteine and phenylalanine, the CDR3 has 14 amino acids. CDR3 DNA only is kept here, 42 bases in frame from base 1. According to the germline V gene, CDR1 reads SGDLS and CDR2 reads YYNGEE. The trim is 0 bases for V and 6 bases for J, with a gap of 10 bases between the germline ends. Each donor gave one peripheral blood draw, roughly 0.12 L on average, collected into heparinised tubes. Using a panel that included CD45RO, CCR7, CD25, CD127, CD95 and CD27, naive, central memory, regulatory and stem cell-like memory CD4+ T cells were sorted on a BD FACSAria II. Every sorted population had a purity above 95%. PBMCs were isolated immediately by Lymphoprep density gradient centrifugation and stained directly without culture. So that batch effects would be minimized, each experiment stained and sorted samples in pairs, pairing one healthy donor with one patient. The entire amount of isolated RNA was reverse transcribed using the High Capacity cDNA Reverse Transcription Kit, so the sequenced TCRB transcripts were expressed ones. Naive, central memory and regulatory T cell samples underwent deep immunoSEQ sequencing, averaging about 3.57 million total reads per sample. Sorted cells were lysed in RLT buffer, and RNA was extracted using DNase-treated RNeasy Micro or Mini kits according to cell number. Each cell subset was processed on its own to prevent cross-contamination, while patient and healthy donor samples were processed together. Using the immunoSEQ multiplex PCR, TCRB sequences were amplified from cDNA into 87-bp fragments spanning the CDR3 region. Sequencing of the amplicons was done on the Illumina HiSeq platform. Per the source publication's procedure: PCR bias was computationally corrected using synthetic template baselines, reads within Hamming distance 2 were collapsed, and singletons that could not be merged were discarded. By aligning reads against IMGT, V, D and J genes, CDR3 length, and insertions or deletions at six rearrangement sites were assigned. Within each subset, clonotype counts were normalized to the number of sorted cells before true diversity and Gini coefficients were calculated with the tcR R package. Repertoire sharing was quantified using the overlap coefficient calculated on TCRB nucleotide sequences. As a proxy for the pre-selection repertoire, out-of-frame TCRB sequences from naive cells were analyzed. TCRdb provides this immuneACCESS table in a form limited to in-frame rearrangements. Some clones are lacking; in checked studies, under half of them reflect an unresolved V gene, and why the rest are absent is not known. The V and J calls and clone size come from that table; D and trimming were worked out from the DNA. This sample comprises about 620,000 clones, 15% to 17% of them detected only once. The leading ten clones occupy about 0.093% of the sample.

This TCR came from a man between 18 and 29 years old in good health. Sequencing used naive CD4+ T cells from blood. Reading the label with the study, this specimen's cell subset or site is: true naive CD4+ T cells. Rearrangement joined TRBV9 to TRBJ2-4; the D gene cannot be named for sure. The nucleotide sequence is TGTGCCAGCAGCGTAGGGCAAAGCTTAAACATTCAGTACTTC. Its product reads: CASSVGQSLNIQYF.